The present entry profiles one TCR beta chain with its context. Clones were read by immunoSEQ multiplex PCR, and TCRdb kept only the in-frame ones, dropping some. The table lists a few hundred thousand clones, around 82% of them singletons. This record belongs to a study of blood T cell repertoires in COVID-19. This CDR3 comprises 15 residues. Unmatched junction bases numbered 9, after V lost 4 bases and J lost 5 bases. Germline V gene data show CDR1 as KGHSH and CDR2 as LQKENI. The sequenced sample consisted of peripheral blood. The clonotype originates from a man in his fifties with active or convalescent COVID-19. The rearrangement links TRBV18 to TRBJ1-1, with 8 bases fitting TRBD1. The CDR3: CASSLQGQATTEAFF. CDR3 in DNA: TGTGCCAGCTCACTCCAGGGACAGGCTACAACTGAAGCTTTCTTT.